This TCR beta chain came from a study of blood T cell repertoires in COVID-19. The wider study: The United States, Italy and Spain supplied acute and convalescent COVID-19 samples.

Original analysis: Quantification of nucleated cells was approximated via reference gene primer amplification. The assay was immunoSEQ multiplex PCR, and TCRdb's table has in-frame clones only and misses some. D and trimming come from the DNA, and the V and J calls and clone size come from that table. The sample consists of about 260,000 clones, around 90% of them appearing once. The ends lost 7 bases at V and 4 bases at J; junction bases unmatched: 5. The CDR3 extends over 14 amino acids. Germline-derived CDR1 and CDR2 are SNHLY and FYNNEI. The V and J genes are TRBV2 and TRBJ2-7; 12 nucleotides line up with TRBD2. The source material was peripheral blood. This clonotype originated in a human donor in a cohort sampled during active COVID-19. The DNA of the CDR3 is TGTGCCAGCACCCCGACTAGCGGGAGTTACGAGCAGTACTTC. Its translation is CASTPTSGSYEQYF. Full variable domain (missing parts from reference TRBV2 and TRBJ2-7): EPEVTQTPSHQVTQMGQEVILRCVPISNHLYFYWYRQILGQKVEFLVSFYNNEISEKSEIFDDQFSVERPDGSNFTLKIRSTKLEDSAMYFCASTPTSGSYEQYFGPGTRLTVT.